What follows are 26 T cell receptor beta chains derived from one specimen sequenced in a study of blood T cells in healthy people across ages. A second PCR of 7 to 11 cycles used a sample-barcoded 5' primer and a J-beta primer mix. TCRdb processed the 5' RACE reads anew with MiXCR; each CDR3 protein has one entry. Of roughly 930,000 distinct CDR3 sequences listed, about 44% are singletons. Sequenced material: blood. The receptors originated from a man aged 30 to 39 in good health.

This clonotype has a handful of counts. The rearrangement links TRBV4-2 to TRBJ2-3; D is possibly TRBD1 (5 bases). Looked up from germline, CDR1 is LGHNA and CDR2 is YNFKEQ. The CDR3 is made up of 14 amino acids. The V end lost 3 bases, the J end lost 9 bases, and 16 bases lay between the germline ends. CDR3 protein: CASSQGPAAETQYF. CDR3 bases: TGTGCCAGCAGCCAGGGGCCCGCCGCGGAGACGCAGTATTTT.

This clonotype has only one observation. CDR3 DNA: TGTGCCAGCAGCCAAGATACGGGTGGCGGAGAGACCCAGTACTTC. Translation gives CASSQDTGGGETQYF. V gene TRBV4-2 combines with J gene TRBJ2-5; D unclear. The CDR3 spans 15 residues. Germline CDR1 LGHNA, CDR2 YNFKEQ. Trimming pared 0 bases from V and 4 bases from J, leaving 12 bases between.

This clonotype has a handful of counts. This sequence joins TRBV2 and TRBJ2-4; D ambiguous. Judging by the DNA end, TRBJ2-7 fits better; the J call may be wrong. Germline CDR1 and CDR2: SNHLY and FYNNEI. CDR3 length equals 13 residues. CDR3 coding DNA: TGTGCCAGCAGTGTTTCCGGGTTTAGCGAGCAGTACTTC. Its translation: CASSVSGFSEQYF.

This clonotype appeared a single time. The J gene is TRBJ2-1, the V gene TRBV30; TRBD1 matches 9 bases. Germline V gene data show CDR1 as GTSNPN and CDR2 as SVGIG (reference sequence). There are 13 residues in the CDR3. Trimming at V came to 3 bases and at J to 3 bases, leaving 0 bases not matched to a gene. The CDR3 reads CAWRDRGYNEQFF. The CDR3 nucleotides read TGTGCCTGGAGGGACAGGGGCTACAATGAGCAGTTCTTC.

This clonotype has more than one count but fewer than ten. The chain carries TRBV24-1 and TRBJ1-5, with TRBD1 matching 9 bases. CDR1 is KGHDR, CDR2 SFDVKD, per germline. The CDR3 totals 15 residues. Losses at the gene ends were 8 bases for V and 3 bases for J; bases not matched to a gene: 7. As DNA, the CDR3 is TGTGCCACCAAACGGGACAGGGACTTCAATCAGCCCCAGCATTTT. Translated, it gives CATKRDRDFNQPQHF.

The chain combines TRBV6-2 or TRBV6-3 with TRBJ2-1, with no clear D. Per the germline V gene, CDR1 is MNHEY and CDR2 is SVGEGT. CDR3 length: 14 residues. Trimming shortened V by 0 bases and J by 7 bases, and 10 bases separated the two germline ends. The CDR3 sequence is CASSYSGSTNEQFF. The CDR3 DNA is TGTGCCAGCAGTTACTCGGGCAGTACGAATGAGCAGTTCTTC.

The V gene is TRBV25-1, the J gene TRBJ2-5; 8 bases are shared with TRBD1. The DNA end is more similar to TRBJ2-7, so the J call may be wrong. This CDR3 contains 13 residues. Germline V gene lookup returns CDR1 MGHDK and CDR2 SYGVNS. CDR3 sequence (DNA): TGTGCCAGCAGCGGGACAGGAGCGCACGAGCAGTACTTC. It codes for CASSGTGAHEQYF.

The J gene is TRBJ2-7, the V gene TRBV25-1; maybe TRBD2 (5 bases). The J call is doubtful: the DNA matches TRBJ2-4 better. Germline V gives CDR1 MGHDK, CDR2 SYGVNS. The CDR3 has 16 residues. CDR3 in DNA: TGTGCCAGCAGTGAATTGGGTCGGGGTACCAAAAACATTCAGTACTTC. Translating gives CASSELGRGTKNIQYF.

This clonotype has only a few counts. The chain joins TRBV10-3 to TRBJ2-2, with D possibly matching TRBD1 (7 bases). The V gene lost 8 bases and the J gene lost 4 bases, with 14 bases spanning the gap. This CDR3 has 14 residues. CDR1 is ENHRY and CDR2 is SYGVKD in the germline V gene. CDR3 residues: CAIGRDSFTGELFF. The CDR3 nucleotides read TGTGCCATCGGGCGGGACAGCTTCACCGGGGAGCTGTTTTTT.

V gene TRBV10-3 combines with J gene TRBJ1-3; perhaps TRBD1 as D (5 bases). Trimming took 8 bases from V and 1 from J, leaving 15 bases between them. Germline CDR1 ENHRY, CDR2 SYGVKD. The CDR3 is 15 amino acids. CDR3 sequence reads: CAIGRGGLSGNTIYF. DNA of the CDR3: TGTGCCATCGGGCGGGGCGGGTTATCTGGAAACACCATATATTTT.

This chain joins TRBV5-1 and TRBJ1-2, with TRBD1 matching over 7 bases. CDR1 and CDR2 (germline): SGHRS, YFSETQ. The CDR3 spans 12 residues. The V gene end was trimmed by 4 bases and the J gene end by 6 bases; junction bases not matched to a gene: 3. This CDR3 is CASSETGNGYTF. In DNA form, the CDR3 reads TGCGCCAGCAGCGAGACAGGGAATGGCTACACCTTC. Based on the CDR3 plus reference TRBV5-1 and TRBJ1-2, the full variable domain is KAGVTQTPRYLIKTRGQQVTLSCSPISGHRSVSWYQQTPGQGLQFLFEYFSETQRNKGNFPGRFSGRQFSNSRSEMNVSTLELGDSALYLCASSETGNGYTFGSGTRLTVV.

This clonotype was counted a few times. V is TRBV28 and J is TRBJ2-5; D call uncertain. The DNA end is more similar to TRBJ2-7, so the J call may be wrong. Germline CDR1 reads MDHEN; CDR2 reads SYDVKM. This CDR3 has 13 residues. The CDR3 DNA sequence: TGTGCCAGCAGTCCGGATGACTTCTACGAGCAGTACTTC. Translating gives CASSPDDFYEQYF.

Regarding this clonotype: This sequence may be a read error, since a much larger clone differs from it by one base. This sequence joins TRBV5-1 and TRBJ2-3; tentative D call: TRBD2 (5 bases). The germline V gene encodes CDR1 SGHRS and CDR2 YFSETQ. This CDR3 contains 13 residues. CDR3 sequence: CASSLVGRDTHYF. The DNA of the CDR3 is TGCGCCAGCAGCTTGGTTGGGAGAGATACGCACTATTTT.

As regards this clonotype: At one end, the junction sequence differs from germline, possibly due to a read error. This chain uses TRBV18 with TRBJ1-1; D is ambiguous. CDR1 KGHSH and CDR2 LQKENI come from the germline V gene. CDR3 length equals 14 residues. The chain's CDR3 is CASSPQADGTEAFF. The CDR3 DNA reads TGTGCCAGCTCACCCCAGGCGGACGGCACTGAGGCTTTCTTT.

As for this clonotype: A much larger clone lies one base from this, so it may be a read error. The CDR3: CASSHGTGTMQYF. CDR3 nucleotide sequence: TGTGCCAGCAGCCACGGAACCGGGACTATGCAGTACTTC. This chain connects TRBV14 to TRBJ2-5, with 7 bases matching TRBD2. The CDR3 consists of 13 residues. J gave up 11 bases and V 3 bases, and 9 bases lay outside the gene matches. Germline-derived CDR1 and CDR2 are SGHDN and FVKESK.

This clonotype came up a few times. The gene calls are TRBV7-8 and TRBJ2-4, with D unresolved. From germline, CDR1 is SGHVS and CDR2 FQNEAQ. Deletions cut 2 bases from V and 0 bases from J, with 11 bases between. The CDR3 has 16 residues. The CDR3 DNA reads TGTGCCAGCAGCTTAACGACACGAACAGCCAAAAACATTCAGTACTTC. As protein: CASSLTTRTAKNIQYF.

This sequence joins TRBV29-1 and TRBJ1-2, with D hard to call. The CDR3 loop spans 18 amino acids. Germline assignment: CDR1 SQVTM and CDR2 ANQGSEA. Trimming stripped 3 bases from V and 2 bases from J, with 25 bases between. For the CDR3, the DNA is TGCAGCGTTGAGGGCTATTGGGCAGCAAAAAACCTCAACTATGGCTACACCTTC. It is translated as CSVEGYWAAKNLNYGYTF.

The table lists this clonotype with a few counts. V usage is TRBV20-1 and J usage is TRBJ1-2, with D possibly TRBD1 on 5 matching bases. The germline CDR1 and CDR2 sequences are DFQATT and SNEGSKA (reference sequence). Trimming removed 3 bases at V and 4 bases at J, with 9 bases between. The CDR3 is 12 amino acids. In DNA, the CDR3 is TGCAGTGCTAGGGGACCGATCTATGGCTACACCTTC. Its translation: CSARGPIYGYTF.

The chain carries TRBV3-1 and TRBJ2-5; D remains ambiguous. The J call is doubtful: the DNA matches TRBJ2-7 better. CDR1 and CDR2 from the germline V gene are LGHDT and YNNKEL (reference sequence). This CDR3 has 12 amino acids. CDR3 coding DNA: TGTGCCAGCAGCCAAGTTCGAGACGAGCAGTACTTC. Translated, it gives CASSQVRDEQYF.

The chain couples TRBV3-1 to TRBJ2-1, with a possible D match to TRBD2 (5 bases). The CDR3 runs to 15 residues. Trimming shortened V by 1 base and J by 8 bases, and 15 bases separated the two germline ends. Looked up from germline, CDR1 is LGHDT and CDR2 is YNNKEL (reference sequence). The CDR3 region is CASSQGTLVNHEQFF. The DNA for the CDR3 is TGTGCCAGCAGCCAAGGGACTCTAGTTAACCATGAGCAGTTCTTC.

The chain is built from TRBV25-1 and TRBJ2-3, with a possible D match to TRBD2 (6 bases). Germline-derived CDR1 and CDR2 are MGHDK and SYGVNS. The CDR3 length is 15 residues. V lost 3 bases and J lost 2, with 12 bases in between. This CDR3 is CASSDAGGNTDTQYF. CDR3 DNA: TGTGCCAGCAGTGACGCTGGGGGGAACACAGATACGCAGTATTTT. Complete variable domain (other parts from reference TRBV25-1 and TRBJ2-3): EADIYQTPRYLVIGTGKKITLECSQTMGHDKMYWYQQDPGMELHLIHYSYGVNSTEKGDLSSESTVSRIRTEHFPLTLESARPSHTSQYLCASSDAGGNTDTQYFGPGTRLTVL.

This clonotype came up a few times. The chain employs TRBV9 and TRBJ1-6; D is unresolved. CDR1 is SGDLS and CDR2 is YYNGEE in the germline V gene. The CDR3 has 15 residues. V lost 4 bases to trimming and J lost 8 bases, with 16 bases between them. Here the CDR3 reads CASSPYPGWDSPLHF. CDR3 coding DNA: TGTGCCAGCAGCCCCTACCCGGGTTGGGATTCACCCCTCCACTTT.

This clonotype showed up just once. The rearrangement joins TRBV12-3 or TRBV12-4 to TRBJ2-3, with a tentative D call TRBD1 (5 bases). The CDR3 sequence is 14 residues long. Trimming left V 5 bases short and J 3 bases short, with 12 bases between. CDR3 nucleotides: TGTGCCAGCAGTCCCAAGGGGCGGACAGATACGCAGTATTTT. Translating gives CASSPKGRTDTQYF.

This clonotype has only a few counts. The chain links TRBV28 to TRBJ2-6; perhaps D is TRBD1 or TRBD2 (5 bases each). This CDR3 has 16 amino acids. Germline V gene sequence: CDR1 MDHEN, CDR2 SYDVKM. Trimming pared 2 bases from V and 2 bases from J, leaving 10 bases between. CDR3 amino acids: CASSLGGNTGANVLTF. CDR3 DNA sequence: TGTGCCAGCAGTTTAGGGGGTAATACTGGGGCCAACGTCCTGACTTTC. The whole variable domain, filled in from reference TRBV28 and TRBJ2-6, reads DVKVTQSSRYLVKRTGEKVFLECVQDMDHENMFWYRQDPGLGLRLIYFSYDVKMKEKGDIPEGYSVSREKKERFSLILESASTNQTSMYLCASSLGGNTGANVLTFGAGSRLTVL.

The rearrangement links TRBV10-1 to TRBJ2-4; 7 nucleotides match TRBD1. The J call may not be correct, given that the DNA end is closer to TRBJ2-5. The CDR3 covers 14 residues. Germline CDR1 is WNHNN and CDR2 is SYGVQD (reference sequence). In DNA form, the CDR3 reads TGCGCCAGCAGTACCGGACAGGTCGGGGAGACCCAGTACTTC. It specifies CASSTGQVGETQYF.

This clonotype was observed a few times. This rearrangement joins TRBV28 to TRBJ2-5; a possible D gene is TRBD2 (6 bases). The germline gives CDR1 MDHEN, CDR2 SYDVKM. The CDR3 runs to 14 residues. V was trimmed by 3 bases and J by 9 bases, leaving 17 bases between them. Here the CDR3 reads CASSLVHRETAQYF. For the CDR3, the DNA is TGTGCCAGCAGTTTGGTCCACCGGGAGACGGCCCAGTACTTC.